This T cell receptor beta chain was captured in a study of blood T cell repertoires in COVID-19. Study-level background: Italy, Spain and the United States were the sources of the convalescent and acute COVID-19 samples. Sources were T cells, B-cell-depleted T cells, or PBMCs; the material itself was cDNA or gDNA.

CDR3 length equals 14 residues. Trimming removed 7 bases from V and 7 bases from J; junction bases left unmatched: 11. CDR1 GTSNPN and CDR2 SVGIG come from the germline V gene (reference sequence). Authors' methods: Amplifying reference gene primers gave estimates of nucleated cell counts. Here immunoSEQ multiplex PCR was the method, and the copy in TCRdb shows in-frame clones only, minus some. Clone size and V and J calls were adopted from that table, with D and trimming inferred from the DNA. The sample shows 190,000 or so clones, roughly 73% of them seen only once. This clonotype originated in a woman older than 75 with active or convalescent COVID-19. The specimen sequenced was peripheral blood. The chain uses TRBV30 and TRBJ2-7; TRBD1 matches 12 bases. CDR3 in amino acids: CAFSVGTGGWEQYF. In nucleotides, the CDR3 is TGTGCCTTTTCCGTCGGGACAGGGGGCTGGGAGCAGTACTTC. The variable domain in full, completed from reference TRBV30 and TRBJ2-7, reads SQTIHQWPATLVQPVGSPLSLECTVEGTSNPNLYWYRQAAGRGLQLLFYSVGIGQISSEVPQNLSASRPQDRQFILSSKKLLLSDSGFYLCAFSVGTGGWEQYFGPGTRLTVT.